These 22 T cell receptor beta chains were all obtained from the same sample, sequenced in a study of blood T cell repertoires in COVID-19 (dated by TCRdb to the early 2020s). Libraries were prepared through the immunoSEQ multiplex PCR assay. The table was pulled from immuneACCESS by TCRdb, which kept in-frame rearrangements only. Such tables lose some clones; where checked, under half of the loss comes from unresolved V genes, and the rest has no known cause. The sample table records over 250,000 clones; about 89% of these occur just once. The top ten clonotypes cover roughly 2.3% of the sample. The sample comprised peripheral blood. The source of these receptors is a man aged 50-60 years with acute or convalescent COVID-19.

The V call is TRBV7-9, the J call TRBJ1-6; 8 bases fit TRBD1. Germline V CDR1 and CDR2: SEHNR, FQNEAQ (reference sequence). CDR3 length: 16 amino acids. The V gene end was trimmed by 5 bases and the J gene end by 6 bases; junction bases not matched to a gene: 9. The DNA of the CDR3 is TGTGCCAGCAGCCTTATGACAGGGGTGGGTAATTCACCCCTCCACTTT. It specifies CASSLMTGVGNSPLHF. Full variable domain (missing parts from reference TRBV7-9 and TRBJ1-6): DTGVSQNPRHKITKRGQNVTFRCDPISEHNRLYWYRQTLGQGPEFLTYFQNEAQLEKSRLLSDRFSAERPKGSFSTLEIQRTEQGDSAMYLCASSLMTGVGNSPLHFGNGTRLTVT.

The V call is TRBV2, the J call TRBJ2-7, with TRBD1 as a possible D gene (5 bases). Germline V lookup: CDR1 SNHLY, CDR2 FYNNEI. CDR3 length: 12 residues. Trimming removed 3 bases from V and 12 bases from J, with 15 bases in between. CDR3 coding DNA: TGTGCCAGCAGTGATCTTACAGGAAAGAGGTACTTC. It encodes CASSDLTGKRYF.

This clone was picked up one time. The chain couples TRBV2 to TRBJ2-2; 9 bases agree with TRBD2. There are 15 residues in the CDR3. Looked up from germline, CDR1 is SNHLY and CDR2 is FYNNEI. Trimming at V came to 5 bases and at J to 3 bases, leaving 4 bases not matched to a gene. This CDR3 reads CASSLERGDTGELFF. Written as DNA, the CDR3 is TGTGCCAGCAGTCTAGAGCGGGGGGACACCGGGGAGCTGTTTTTT.

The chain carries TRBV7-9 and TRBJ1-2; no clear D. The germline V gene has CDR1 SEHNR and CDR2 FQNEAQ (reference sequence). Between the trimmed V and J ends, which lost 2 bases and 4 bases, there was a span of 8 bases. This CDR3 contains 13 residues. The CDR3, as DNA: TGTGCCAGCAGCTTACGTCAGATCTATGGCTACACCTTC. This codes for CASSLRQIYGYTF.

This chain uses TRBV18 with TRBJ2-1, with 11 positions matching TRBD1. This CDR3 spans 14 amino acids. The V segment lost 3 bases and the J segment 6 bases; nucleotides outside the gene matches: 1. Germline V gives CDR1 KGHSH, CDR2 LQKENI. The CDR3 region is CASSPGTGGNEQFF. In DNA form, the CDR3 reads TGTGCCAGCTCACCCGGGACAGGGGGCAATGAGCAGTTCTTC.

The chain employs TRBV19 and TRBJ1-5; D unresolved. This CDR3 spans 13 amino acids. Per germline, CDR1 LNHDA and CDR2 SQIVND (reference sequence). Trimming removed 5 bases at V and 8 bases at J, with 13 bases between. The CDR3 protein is CASSPAYKKPQHF. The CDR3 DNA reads TGTGCCAGTAGTCCCGCCTATAAAAAGCCCCAGCATTTT.

DNA for the CDR3: TGTGCCAGCAGCAAGGGACTATCCAATGAGCAGTTCTTC. Encoded protein: CASSKGLSNEQFF. The genes are TRBV7-2 and TRBJ2-1, with 7 bases aligning to TRBD2. V was clipped by 5 bases and J by 6 bases; unmatched bases: 4. The CDR3 sequence is 13 residues long. In germline, CDR1 is SGHTA, CDR2 FQGNSA. Filled out from reference TRBV7-2 and TRBJ2-1, the complete variable domain reads GAGVSQSPSNKVTEKGKDVELRCDPISGHTALYWYRQSLGQGLEFLIYFQGNSAPDKSGLPSDRFSAERTGGSVSTLTIQRTQQEDSAVYLCASSKGLSNEQFFGPGTRLTVL.

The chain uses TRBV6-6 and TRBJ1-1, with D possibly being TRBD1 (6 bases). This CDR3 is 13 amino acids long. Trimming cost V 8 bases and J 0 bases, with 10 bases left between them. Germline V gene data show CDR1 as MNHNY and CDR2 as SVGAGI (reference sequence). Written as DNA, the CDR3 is TGTGCCAGCTTCGGACAGATGAACACTGAAGCTTTCTTT. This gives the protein CASFGQMNTEAFF.

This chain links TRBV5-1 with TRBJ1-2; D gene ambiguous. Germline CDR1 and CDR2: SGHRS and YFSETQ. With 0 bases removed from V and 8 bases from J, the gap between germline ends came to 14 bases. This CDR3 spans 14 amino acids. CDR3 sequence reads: CASSLAASTMGYTF. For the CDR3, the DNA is TGCGCCAGCAGCTTGGCGGCCAGCACTATGGGCTACACCTTC.

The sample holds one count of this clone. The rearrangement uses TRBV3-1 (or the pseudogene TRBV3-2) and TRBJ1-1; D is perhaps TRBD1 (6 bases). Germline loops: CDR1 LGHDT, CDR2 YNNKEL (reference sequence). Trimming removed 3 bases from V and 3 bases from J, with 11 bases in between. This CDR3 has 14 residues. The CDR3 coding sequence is TGTGCCAGCAGCCAGGGGGGGGGCCACACTGAAGCTTTCTTT. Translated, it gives CASSQGGGHTEAFF.

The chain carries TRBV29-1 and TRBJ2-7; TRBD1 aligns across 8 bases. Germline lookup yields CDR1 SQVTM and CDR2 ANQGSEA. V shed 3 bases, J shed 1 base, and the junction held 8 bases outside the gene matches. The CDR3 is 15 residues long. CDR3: CSVETGATISYEQYF. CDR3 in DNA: TGCAGCGTTGAGACAGGGGCCACGATTTCCTACGAGCAGTACTTC.

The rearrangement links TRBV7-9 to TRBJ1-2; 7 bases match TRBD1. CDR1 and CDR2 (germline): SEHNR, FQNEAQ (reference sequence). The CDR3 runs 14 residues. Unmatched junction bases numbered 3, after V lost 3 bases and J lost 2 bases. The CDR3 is CASSFQQGNYGYTF. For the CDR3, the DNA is TGTGCCAGCAGCTTCCAACAGGGGAACTATGGCTACACCTTC.

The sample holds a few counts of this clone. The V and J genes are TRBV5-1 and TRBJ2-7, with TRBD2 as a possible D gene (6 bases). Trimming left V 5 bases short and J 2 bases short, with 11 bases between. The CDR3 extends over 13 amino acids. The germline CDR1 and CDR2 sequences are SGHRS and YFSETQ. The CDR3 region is CASSRDSPYEQYF. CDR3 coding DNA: TGCGCCAGCAGTCGGGACTCTCCCTACGAGCAGTACTTC.

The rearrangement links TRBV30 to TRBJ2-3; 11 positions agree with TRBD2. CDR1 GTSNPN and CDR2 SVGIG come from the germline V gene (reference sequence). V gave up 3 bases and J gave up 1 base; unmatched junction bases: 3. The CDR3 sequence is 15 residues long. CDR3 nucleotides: TGTGCCTGGAGCTTGACTAGCGGGGGCACAGATACGCAGTATTTT. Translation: CAWSLTSGGTDTQYF.

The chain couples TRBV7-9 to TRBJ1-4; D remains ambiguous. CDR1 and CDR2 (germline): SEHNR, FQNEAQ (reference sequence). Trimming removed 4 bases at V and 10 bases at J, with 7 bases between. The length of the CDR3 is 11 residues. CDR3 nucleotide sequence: TGTGCCAGCAGCTACCGGGGAAAACTGTTTTTT. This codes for CASSYRGKLFF.

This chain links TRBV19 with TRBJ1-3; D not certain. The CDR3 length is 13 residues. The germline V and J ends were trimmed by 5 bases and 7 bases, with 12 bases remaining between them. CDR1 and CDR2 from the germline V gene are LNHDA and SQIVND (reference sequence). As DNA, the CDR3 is TGTGCCAGTAGTTCGGCGGGCCCCAACACCATATATTTT. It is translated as CASSSAGPNTIYF.

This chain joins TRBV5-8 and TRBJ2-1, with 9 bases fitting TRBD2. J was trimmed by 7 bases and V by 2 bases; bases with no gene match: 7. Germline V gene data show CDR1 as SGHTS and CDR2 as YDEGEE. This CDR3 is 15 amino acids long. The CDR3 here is CASSFAGGLVNEQFF. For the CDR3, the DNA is TGTGCCAGCAGCTTCGCGGGGGGGCTAGTGAATGAGCAGTTCTTC.

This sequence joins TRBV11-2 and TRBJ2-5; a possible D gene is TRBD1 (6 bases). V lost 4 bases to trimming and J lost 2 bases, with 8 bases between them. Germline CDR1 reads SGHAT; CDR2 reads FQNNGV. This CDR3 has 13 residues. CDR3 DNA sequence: TGTGCCAGCAGCTCGGACAGACAAGAGACCCAGTACTTC. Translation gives CASSSDRQETQYF.

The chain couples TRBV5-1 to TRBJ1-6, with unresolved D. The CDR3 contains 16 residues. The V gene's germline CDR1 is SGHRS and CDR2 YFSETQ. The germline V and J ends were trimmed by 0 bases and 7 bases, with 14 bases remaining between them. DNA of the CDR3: TGCGCCAGCAGCTTGGCATCCGGGGTCGGGAATTCACCCCTCCACTTT. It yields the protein CASSLASGVGNSPLHF.

The CDR3 DNA reads as TGTGCCTCTCAAGGGGAGGGTATTACGGAGCTGTTTTTT. This codes for CASQGEGITELFF. The chain joins TRBV10-3 to TRBJ2-2; 7 bases are shared with TRBD2. The junction had 13 bases not matched to a gene; V was cut back by 11 bases and J by 10 bases. Per germline, CDR1 ENHRY and CDR2 SYGVKD. The CDR3 covers 13 residues.

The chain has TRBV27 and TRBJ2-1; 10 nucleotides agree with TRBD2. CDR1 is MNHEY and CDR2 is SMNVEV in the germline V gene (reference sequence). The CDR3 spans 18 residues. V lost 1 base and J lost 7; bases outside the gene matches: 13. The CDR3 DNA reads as TGTGCCAGCAGTTTATATATGATTCTAGCGGGGGATAATAATGAGCAGTTCTTC. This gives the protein CASSLYMILAGDNNEQFF.

The CDR3 sequence is CASRRDRGGNYGYTF. CDR3 DNA: TGTGCCAGCAGACGGGACAGGGGAGGGAACTATGGCTACACCTTC. This sequence joins TRBV6-5 and TRBJ1-2; 10 nucleotides agree with TRBD1. Germline assignment: CDR1 MNHEY and CDR2 SVGAGI. The CDR3 loop spans 15 amino acids. V lost 6 bases and J lost 2; bases outside the gene matches: 6.